This T cell receptor (beta chain) originates from a study of PD-1 blockade in classical Hodgkin lymphoma. Study-wide results and caveats: Nothing has yet pinned down what causes the repertoire differences, possibly disease activity or prior therapy. Diversity similar to that of newly diagnosed patients was seen at baseline in complete responders.

Trimming cost V 4 bases and J 7 bases, with 9 bases left between them. The germline V gene encodes CDR1 SGHRS and CDR2 YFSETQ. The CDR3 is 12 amino acids. Every patient had relapsed following autologous stem cell transplantation, and cohorts differed in brentuximab vedotin exposure. Data came from immunoSEQ multiplex PCR; TCRdb stores just in-frame clones and leaves some out. The table has tens of thousands of clones, 65% to 90% seen once. On this clone itself: The antigen is not known.

V and J are TRBV5-1 and TRBJ2-1; D uncertain. The sequence derives from a human donor with classical Hodgkin lymphoma. The sample consisted of peripheral blood mononuclear cells (PBMCs), taken at baseline. The CDR3: CASSKTVNEQFF. The CDR3, as DNA: TGCGCCAGCAGCAAGACTGTTAATGAGCAGTTCTTC.